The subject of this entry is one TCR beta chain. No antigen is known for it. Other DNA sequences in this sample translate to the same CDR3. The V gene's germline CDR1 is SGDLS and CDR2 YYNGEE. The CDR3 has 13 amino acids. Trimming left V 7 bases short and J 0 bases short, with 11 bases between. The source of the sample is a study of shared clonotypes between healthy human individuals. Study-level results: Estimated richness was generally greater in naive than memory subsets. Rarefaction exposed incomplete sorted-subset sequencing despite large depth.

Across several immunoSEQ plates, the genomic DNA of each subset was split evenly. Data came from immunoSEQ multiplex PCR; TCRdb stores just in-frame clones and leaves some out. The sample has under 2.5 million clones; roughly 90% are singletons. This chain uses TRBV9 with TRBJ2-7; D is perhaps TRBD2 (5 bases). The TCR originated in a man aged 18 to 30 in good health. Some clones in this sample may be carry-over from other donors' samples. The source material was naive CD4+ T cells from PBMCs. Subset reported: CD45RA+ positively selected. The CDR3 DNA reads TGTGCCAGCGGCCGCGGGTCCTCCTACGAGCAGTACTTC. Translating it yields CASGRGSSYEQYF.